This TCR beta chain was recorded in a study of identical twins. Study observations and caveats: Cross-sectional statistics, not tracking of the same donors, supported the conclusions.

As to this clonotype: Its antigen is not identified.

TCRdb recomputed calls from the 5' RACE reads with MiXCR, one row per CDR3 protein. The sample includes more than 400,000 distinct CDR3 sequences, 13% to 15% of them seen just once. Only healthy Caucasians were enrolled as donors. Germline assignment: CDR1 MDHEN and CDR2 SYDVKM. The V segment lost 2 bases and the J segment 1 base; nucleotides outside the gene matches: 5. This CDR3 has 15 amino acids. The data also belong to a second study, concerning yellow fever vaccine responses in identical twins.

This receptor was identified in a woman younger than 30 in good health. Source material: CD4+ T cells sorted from blood. The chain employs TRBV28 and TRBJ2-7; 7 bases map to TRBD2. CDR3 nucleotide sequence: TGTGCCAGCAGTTTAGGCGGGAGTAAGTCCTACGAGCAGTACTTC. As protein: CASSLGGSKSYEQYF.